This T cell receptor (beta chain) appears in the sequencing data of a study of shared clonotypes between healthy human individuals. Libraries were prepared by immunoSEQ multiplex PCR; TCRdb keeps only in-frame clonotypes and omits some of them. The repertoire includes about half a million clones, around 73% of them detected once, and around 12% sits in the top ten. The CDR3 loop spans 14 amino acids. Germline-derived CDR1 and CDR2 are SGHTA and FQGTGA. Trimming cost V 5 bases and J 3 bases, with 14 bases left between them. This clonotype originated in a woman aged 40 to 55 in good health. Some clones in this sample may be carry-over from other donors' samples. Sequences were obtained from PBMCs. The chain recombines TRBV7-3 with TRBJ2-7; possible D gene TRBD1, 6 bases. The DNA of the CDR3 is TGTGCCAGCAGCCCACGGGACACAAACTACGAGCAGTACTTC. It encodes CASSPRDTNYEQYF.